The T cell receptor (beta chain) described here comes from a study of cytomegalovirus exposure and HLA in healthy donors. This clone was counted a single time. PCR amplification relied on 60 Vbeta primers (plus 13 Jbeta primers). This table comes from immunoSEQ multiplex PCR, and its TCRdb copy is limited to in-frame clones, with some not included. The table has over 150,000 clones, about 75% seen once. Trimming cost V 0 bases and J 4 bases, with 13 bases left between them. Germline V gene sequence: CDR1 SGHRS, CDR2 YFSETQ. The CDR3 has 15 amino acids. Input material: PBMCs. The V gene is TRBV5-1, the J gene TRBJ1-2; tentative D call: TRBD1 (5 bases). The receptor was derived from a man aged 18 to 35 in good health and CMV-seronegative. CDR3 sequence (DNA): TGCGCCAGCAGCTTGGCCCAGGGTTTCCCCTATGGCTACACCTTC. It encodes CASSLAQGFPYGYTF.